The entry below gives a single TCR beta chain sequence along with its context. The data are from a study of blood T cell repertoires in COVID-19. The wider study: Some COVID-19 samples were acute and others convalescent; all came from the United States, Italy and Spain.

Original processing notes: Reference gene primer amplification gave estimated nucleated cell counts. The protocol was immunoSEQ multiplex PCR, while the TCRdb copy is restricted to in-frame clones and leaves out a portion. That table supplies the V and J calls and clone size; D and trimming were determined from the DNA. The sample carries approximately 300,000 clones, around 86% recorded once. CDR3 length: 13 residues. V gave up 5 bases and J gave up 4 bases, with 9 bases separating them. The sequencing input was peripheral blood. The source is a woman between 45 and 60 years old with acute or convalescent COVID-19. This chain connects TRBV12-3 or TRBV12-4 to TRBJ2-1; D unresolved. CDR3 protein: CASSATKYNEQFF. CDR3 DNA sequence: TGTGCCAGCAGTGCGACAAAATACAATGAGCAGTTCTTC.